These 32 T cell receptor beta chains were sequenced from one sample in a study of identical twins (dated by TCRdb to 2015 to 2016). Library method: 5' RACE. Sequencing instrument: Illumina HiSeq 2000. TCRdb handled the public reads itself, with Q25 trimming in fastp and clone calling in MiXCR, and kept productive beta chains. CDR3 protein sequences are deduplicated, and each keeps its most common genes and DNA. This sample comprises about 720,000 distinct CDR3 sequences, roughly 8% of them detected only once. Together, the top ten hold 0.75% to 1% of the sample. The data were also submitted as part of a second study, on yellow fever vaccine responses in identical twins.

Input material: PBMCs. Receptors originate from a woman under 30 in good health.

This clonotype came up a few times. This chain joins TRBV15 and TRBJ2-3, with 7 bases matching TRBD1. J was trimmed by 2 bases and V by 0 bases; bases with no gene match: 11. The CDR3 totals 18 residues. Germline V gene data show CDR1 as LNHNV and CDR2 as YYDKDF (reference sequence). The CDR3 here is CATSRDSFTGAPTDTQYF. The CDR3 nucleotides are TGTGCCACCAGCAGAGACTCTTTCACAGGGGCCCCCACAGATACGCAGTATTTT.

This clonotype was seen many times. The chain uses TRBV28 and TRBJ2-5; weak D call: TRBD2 (5 bases). From germline, CDR1 is MDHEN and CDR2 SYDVKM. Between the trimmed V and J ends, which lost 7 bases and 3 bases, there was a span of 18 bases. The CDR3 totals 15 residues. CDR3 sequence (DNA): TGTGCCAGCACCGGGGTAGAGGCCCCGAAAGAGACCCAGTACTTC. It specifies CASTGVEAPKETQYF.

This rearrangement joins TRBV20-1 to TRBJ2-1, with 9 bases that match TRBD1. The junction had 4 bases not matched to a gene; V was cut back by 1 base and J by 0 bases. Germline V lookup: CDR1 DFQATT, CDR2 SNEGSKA (reference sequence). CDR3 length: 16 amino acids. CDR3 in amino acids: CSARVGTGSSYNEQFF. CDR3 nucleotides: TGCAGTGCTAGAGTTGGGACAGGGAGCTCCTACAATGAGCAGTTCTTC.

The rearrangement joins TRBV4-3 to TRBJ2-3; unclear D gene. The CDR3 runs 14 residues. CDR1 is LGHNA and CDR2 is YSLEER in the germline V gene. Trimming removed 6 bases at V and 4 bases at J, with 14 bases between. This chain's CDR3 is CASSRERFSDTQYF. CDR3 sequence (DNA): TGCGCCAGCAGTCGCGAGCGTTTTTCAGATACGCAGTATTTT.

This rearrangement joins TRBV10-3 to TRBJ2-7; a weak D match, TRBD1 (6 bases). Germline V CDR1 and CDR2: ENHRY, SYGVKD. CDR3 size: 11 residues. Trimming stripped 2 bases from V and 7 bases from J, with 6 bases between. The chain's CDR3 is CAISETGEQYF. The CDR3 bases are TGTGCCATCAGTGAGACAGGGGAGCAGTACTTC.

This clonotype was detected only a few times. V usage is TRBV6-1 and J usage is TRBJ2-1; D is perhaps TRBD1 or TRBD2 (6 bases each). The CDR3 runs to 15 residues. V was trimmed by 5 bases and J by 9 bases, leaving 20 bases between them. Germline lookup yields CDR1 MNHNS and CDR2 SASEGT. CDR3: CASSPPRGPNVEQFF. In nucleotides, the CDR3 is TGTGCCAGCAGTCCGCCCCGGGGGCCTAATGTTGAGCAGTTCTTC.

This clonotype has more than one count but fewer than ten. The rearrangement joins TRBV29-1 to TRBJ2-3; 7 bases match TRBD2. This CDR3 has 17 amino acids. Germline-derived CDR1 and CDR2 are SQVTM and ANQGSEA. Trimming took 7 bases from V and 4 from J; bases not matched to a gene: 20. CDR3 sequence reads: CSARGTAGRERSDTQYF. The DNA for the CDR3 is TGCAGCGCCCGGGGGACCGCTGGGCGGGAGCGGTCAGATACGCAGTATTTT.

The J gene is TRBJ2-5, the V gene TRBV6-2 or TRBV6-3; D call uncertain. The ends were cut back, 0 bases at V and 1 base at J, with 12 bases in the middle. CDR1 MNHEY and CDR2 SVGEGT come from the germline V gene. CDR3 length: 16 amino acids. The CDR3 region is CASSYSKGRGQETQYF. CDR3 nucleotides: TGTGCCAGCAGTTACTCGAAGGGCCGCGGCCAAGAGACCCAGTACTTC.

V usage is TRBV4-2 and J usage is TRBJ2-2; 7 nucleotides line up with TRBD2. This CDR3 has 15 residues. Germline lookup yields CDR1 LGHNA and CDR2 YNFKEQ. Trimming cost V 4 bases and J 7 bases; bases outside gene matches: 9. DNA for the CDR3: TGTGCCAGCAGCCCTCGACTAGCATCAAGCGGGGAGCTGTTTTTT. This encodes CASSPRLASSGELFF.

This clonotype was detected only a few times. The rearrangement links TRBV20-1 to TRBJ1-5; TRBD1 aligns across 10 bases. Germline lookup yields CDR1 DFQATT and CDR2 SNEGSKA (reference sequence). The CDR3 has 13 amino acids. J gave up 7 bases and V 5 bases, and 5 bases lay outside the gene matches. The CDR3 loop reads CSAYGTGDQPQHF. Written as DNA, the CDR3 is TGCAGTGCTTACGGGACAGGGGACCAGCCCCAGCATTTT.

This clonotype was seen ten or more times. The chain recombines TRBV6-2 or TRBV6-3 with TRBJ2-1; possibly TRBD1 or TRBD2 for D (5 bases each). V shed 5 bases and J shed 9 bases, with 14 bases lying between them. From germline, CDR1 is MNHEY and CDR2 SVGEGT. CDR3 length equals 13 residues. CDR3 in DNA: TGTGCCAGCAGTCCCTTTGGGGGTCCTGAGCAGTTCTTC. This codes for CASSPFGGPEQFF.

This clonotype was seen a few times. This chain uses TRBV4-1 with TRBJ2-3; tentatively, D is TRBD1 (5 bases). CDR1 and CDR2 (germline): MGHRA, YSYEKL. The CDR3 runs to 16 residues. V dropped 8 bases and J dropped 2 bases, with 20 bases sitting between them. CDR3 coding DNA: TGCGCCAGCCAGGGAAGGAGCCCCCGCGACACAGATACGCAGTATTTT. The encoded protein is CASQGRSPRDTDTQYF.

This clonotype was counted between two and nine times. This chain links TRBV6-1 with TRBJ1-6; no clear D gene. The CDR3 spans 14 residues. The germline V gene has CDR1 MNHNS and CDR2 SASEGT. The V end lost 6 bases, the J end lost 7 bases, and 13 bases lay between the germline ends. The CDR3 region has the DNA TGTGCCAGCAGCCCCGGCAGCGGGAATTCACCCCTCCACTTT. Protein: CASSPGSGNSPLHF.

In this sample, this clonotype turned up a few times. The rearrangement joins TRBV28 to TRBJ2-7, with D possibly being TRBD1 or TRBD2 (5 bases each). This CDR3 contains 16 residues. Germline CDR1 and CDR2: MDHEN and SYDVKM. The ends were cut back, 5 bases at V and 2 bases at J, with 19 bases in the middle. The CDR3 loop reads CASSTDRDAGTYEQYF. CDR3 nucleotide sequence: TGTGCCAGCAGTACAGACCGGGACGCCGGGACCTACGAGCAGTACTTC. The full variable domain, in which reference TRBV28 and TRBJ2-7 provide the parts outside the CDR3, is DVKVTQSSRYLVKRTGEKVFLECVQDMDHENMFWYRQDPGLGLRLIYFSYDVKMKEKGDIPEGYSVSREKKERFSLILESASTNQTSMYLCASSTDRDAGTYEQYFGPGTRLTVT.

This clonotype was recorded many times. The CDR3 loop is CASINQNTGELFF. The CDR3 DNA reads TGTGCCAGCATCAACCAAAACACCGGGGAGCTGTTTTTT. The genes are TRBV12-3 or TRBV12-4 and TRBJ2-2; D is unclear. The CDR3 contains 13 residues. V was trimmed by 7 bases and J by 2 bases, leaving 8 bases between them.

This clonotype was recorded at least ten times. The V call is TRBV15, the J call TRBJ1-5; maybe TRBD1 (6 bases). The germline V gene encodes CDR1 LNHNV and CDR2 YYDKDF (reference sequence). V was shortened by 3 bases and J by 2 bases, with 8 bases between the two germline ends. There are 14 residues in the CDR3. CDR3 sequence reads: CATSSNRGNQPQHF. DNA of the CDR3: TGTGCCACCAGCAGCAACAGGGGCAATCAGCCCCAGCATTTT.

This clonotype turned up a few times. This chain joins TRBV12-3 or TRBV12-4 and TRBJ2-1, with 12 bases aligning to TRBD1. V lost 3 bases to trimming and J lost 8 bases; unmatched junction nucleotides: 5. This CDR3 is 15 amino acids long. In nucleotides, the CDR3 is TGTGCCAGCAGTTTCACTGGGACAGGGGGCGATGAGCAGTTCTTC. Protein: CASSFTGTGGDEQFF.

The rearrangement uses TRBV4-3 and TRBJ2-1; TRBD2 matches 10 bases. CDR3 length: 19 amino acids. Germline lookup yields CDR1 LGHNA and CDR2 YSLEER. J gave up 7 bases and V 0 bases, and 15 bases lay outside the gene matches. In nucleotides, the CDR3 is TGCGCCAGCAGCCAAGACCACCCACTAAGCGGGAGGGGGGGGAATGAGCAGTTCTTC. The encoded protein is CASSQDHPLSGRGGNEQFF.

This clonotype was picked up many times. The chain employs TRBV12-3 or TRBV12-4 and TRBJ2-2; no firm D call. The CDR3 covers 10 residues. V lost 5 bases and J 7 bases, leaving 2 bases between the germline ends. The CDR3 coding sequence is TGTGCCAGCAGTGGCGGGGAGCTGTTTTTT. It encodes CASSGGELFF.

This chain uses TRBV7-6 with TRBJ2-7; perhaps TRBD2 as D (5 bases). CDR1 SGHVS and CDR2 FNYEAQ come from the germline V gene. This CDR3 is built from 13 residues. V was cut by 1 base and J by 5 bases, with 9 bases left in between. The CDR3 DNA follows: TGTGCCAGCAGCTTAGAAGGAGGCCACGAGCAGTACTTC. It is translated as CASSLEGGHEQYF.

The chain links TRBV11-2 to TRBJ2-6, with 7 bases matching TRBD2. CDR1 and CDR2 (germline): SGHAT, FQNNGV. This CDR3 has 16 amino acids. The ends lost 5 bases at V and 0 bases at J; junction bases unmatched: 4. The CDR3 reads CASSPGGNSGANVLTF. DNA of the CDR3: TGTGCCAGCAGCCCCGGGGGGAACTCTGGGGCCAACGTCCTGACTTTC.

This clonotype has ten or more counts. CDR3 nucleotides: TGTGCCAGCAGTTTAGCAGGGGGCAATCAGCCCCAGCATTTT. Translating it yields CASSLAGGNQPQHF. The chain links TRBV12-3 or TRBV12-4 to TRBJ1-5; a weak D match, TRBD1 (5 bases). Trimming removed 0 bases from V and 2 bases from J, with 5 bases in between. There are 14 residues in the CDR3.

This clonotype was seen at least ten times. The chain carries TRBV12-3 or TRBV12-4 and TRBJ1-6; the D is unclear. Trimming left V 5 bases short and J 6 bases short, with 5 bases between. The CDR3 consists of 12 residues. The CDR3 spells CASSQSNSPLHF. The CDR3 nucleotides read TGTGCCAGCAGTCAGTCTAATTCACCCCTCCACTTT.

This clonotype was picked up many times. The J gene is TRBJ1-3, the V gene TRBV9; D may be TRBD1 (6 bases). The CDR3 consists of 14 residues. The germline V gene encodes CDR1 SGDLS and CDR2 YYNGEE. Trimming cost V 2 bases and J 1 base, with 7 bases left between them. CDR3 amino acids: CASSVDRSGNTIYF. CDR3 nucleotides: TGTGCCAGCAGCGTCGACAGGTCTGGAAACACCATATATTTT.

This clonotype was counted between two and nine times. The rearrangement links TRBV9 to TRBJ2-2; D is unclear. The V end lost 1 base, the J end lost 3 bases, and 13 bases lay between the germline ends. This CDR3 region has 16 residues. Germline V gives CDR1 SGDLS, CDR2 YYNGEE. The CDR3 protein is CASSVSQQSYTGELFF. The CDR3 DNA sequence: TGTGCCAGCAGCGTATCTCAACAGAGTTACACCGGGGAGCTGTTTTTT.

Many counts were recorded for this clonotype. CDR3 nucleotide sequence: TGCAGCGTATCCGGGACAGGGGCTAGCGGGAGTTTCCACGAGCAGTACTTC. Translation gives CSVSGTGASGSFHEQYF. The J gene is TRBJ2-7, the V gene TRBV29-1; D might be TRBD1 or TRBD2, each matching 10 bases. Trimming cost V 6 bases and J 5 bases, with 29 bases left between them. The germline gives CDR1 SQVTM, CDR2 ANQGSEA. This CDR3 comprises 17 residues.

This clonotype was recorded many times. The V call is TRBV10-3, the J call TRBJ2-3; D gene uncertain. The CDR3 has 12 amino acids. Germline-derived CDR1 and CDR2 are ENHRY and SYGVKD. V dropped 6 bases and J dropped 2 bases, with 6 bases sitting between them. The CDR3, as DNA: TGTGCCATCAGGAGAGACACAGATACGCAGTATTTT. As protein: CAIRRDTDTQYF.

This clonotype turned up a few times. The rearrangement uses TRBV12-3 or TRBV12-4 and TRBJ2-3; TRBD2 matches 9 bases. With 7 bases clipped from V and 4 bases from J, the junction kept 3 bases outside the gene matches. The CDR3 is 13 residues long. The CDR3 protein is CASMASGADTQYF. DNA for the CDR3: TGTGCCAGCATGGCTAGCGGGGCAGATACGCAGTATTTT.

Many counts were recorded for this clonotype. This rearrangement joins TRBV12-3 or TRBV12-4 to TRBJ2-1, with TRBD2 identical over 7 bases. After removal of 4 bases from V and 4 bases from J, the junction contained 7 bases not matched to a gene. The CDR3 consists of 15 residues. The CDR3 bases are TGTGCCAGCAGTTCCACCGGGACTACTTACAATGAGCAGTTCTTC. Protein product: CASSSTGTTYNEQFF.

This clonotype was counted between two and nine times. V is TRBV12-3 or TRBV12-4 and J is TRBJ2-7; 7 bases fit TRBD2. The CDR3 consists of 15 residues. V was pared by 5 bases and J by 1 base, with 8 bases of the junction left unmatched. The CDR3 DNA reads as TGTGCCAGCAGTACACGCGGGAGAGTTTCCTACGAGCAGTACTTC. It specifies CASSTRGRVSYEQYF.

The chain combines TRBV27 with TRBJ2-7; D gene ambiguous. The CDR3 is 15 amino acids. The germline V gene has CDR1 MNHEY and CDR2 SMNVEV (reference sequence). Between the trimmed V and J ends, which lost 6 bases and 7 bases, there was a span of 22 bases. Here the CDR3 DNA reads TGTGCCAGCAGCATTAAACGTCACAGTGGCTTGGAGCAGTACTTC. Translation gives CASSIKRHSGLEQYF.

In its sample, this clonotype was seen a few times. V usage is TRBV9 and J usage is TRBJ2-5; D ambiguous. CDR3 length equals 15 residues. Germline-derived CDR1 and CDR2 are SGDLS and YYNGEE. The V and J ends lost 3 bases and 3 bases respectively, with 15 bases between them. The CDR3 region has the DNA TGTGCCAGCAGCGGCCCTTCTCCGGCGGAAGAGACCCAGTACTTC. As protein: CASSGPSPAEETQYF.